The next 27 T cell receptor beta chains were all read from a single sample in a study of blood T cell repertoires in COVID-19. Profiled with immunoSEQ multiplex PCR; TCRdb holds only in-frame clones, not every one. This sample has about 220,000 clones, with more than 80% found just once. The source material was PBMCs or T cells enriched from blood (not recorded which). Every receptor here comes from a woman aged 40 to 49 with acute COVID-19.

The CDR3 nucleotides read TGTGCCAGCAGTTATGCAGGCAGCAATCAGCCCCAGCATTTT. Amino acids: CASSYAGSNQPQHF. This chain links TRBV27 with TRBJ1-5, with D uncertain. Trimming shortened V by 4 bases and J by 1 base, and 8 bases separated the two germline ends. The germline V gene has CDR1 MNHEY and CDR2 SMNVEV (reference sequence). The CDR3 is 14 amino acids.

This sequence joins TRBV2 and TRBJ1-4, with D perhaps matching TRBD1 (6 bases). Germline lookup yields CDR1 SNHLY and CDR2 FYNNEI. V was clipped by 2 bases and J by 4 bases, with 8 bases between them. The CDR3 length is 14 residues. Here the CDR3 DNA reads TGTGCCAGCAGTGAACAGGGGATTAATGAAAAACTGTTTTTT. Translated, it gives CASSEQGINEKLFF.

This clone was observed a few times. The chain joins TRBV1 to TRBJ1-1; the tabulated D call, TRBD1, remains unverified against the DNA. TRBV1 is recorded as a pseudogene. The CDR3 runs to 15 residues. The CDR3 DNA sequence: TGCACCAGCAGCCTTATCCCCTTCAGGGACACTGAAGCTTTCTTT. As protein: CTSSLIPFRDTEAFF.

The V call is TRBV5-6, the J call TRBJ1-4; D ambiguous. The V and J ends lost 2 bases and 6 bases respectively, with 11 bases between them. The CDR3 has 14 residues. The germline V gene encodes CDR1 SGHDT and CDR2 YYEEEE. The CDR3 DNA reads TGTGCCAGCAGCTTCACCCCGGTGGATGAAAAACTGTTTTTT. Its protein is CASSFTPVDEKLFF.

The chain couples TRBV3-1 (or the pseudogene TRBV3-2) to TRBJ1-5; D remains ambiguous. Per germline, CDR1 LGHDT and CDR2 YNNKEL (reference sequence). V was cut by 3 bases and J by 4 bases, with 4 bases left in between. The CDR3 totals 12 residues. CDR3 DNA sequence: TGTGCCAGCAGCCACAGAAATCAGCCCCAGCATTTT. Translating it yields CASSHRNQPQHF.

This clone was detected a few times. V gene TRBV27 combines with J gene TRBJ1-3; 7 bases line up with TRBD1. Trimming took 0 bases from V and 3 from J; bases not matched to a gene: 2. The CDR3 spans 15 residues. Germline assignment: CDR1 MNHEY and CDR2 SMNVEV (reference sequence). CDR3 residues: CASSLSTGVGNTIYF. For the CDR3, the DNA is TGTGCCAGCAGTTTATCCACAGGGGTTGGAAACACCATATATTTT.

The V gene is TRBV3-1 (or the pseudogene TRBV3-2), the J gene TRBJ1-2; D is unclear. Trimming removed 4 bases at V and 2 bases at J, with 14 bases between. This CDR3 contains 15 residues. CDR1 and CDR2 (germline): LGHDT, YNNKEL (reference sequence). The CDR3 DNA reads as TGTGCCAGCAGCCTCCGGGTCATCGACAACTATGGCTACACCTTC. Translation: CASSLRVIDNYGYTF.

The CDR3 is CAISPGTGNSPLHF. As DNA, the CDR3 is TGTGCCATCAGTCCCGGGACAGGGAATTCACCCCTCCACTTT. This chain connects TRBV10-3 to TRBJ1-6; 9 bases match TRBD1. The length of the CDR3 is 14 residues. J lost 7 bases, V lost 5 bases, and 3 bases had no gene match. From germline, CDR1 is ENHRY and CDR2 SYGVKD.

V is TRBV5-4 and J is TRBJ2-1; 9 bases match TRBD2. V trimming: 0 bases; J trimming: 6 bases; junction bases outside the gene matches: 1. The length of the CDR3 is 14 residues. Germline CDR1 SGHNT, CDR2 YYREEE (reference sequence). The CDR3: CASSLGLAVNEQFF. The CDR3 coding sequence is TGTGCCAGCAGCTTGGGACTAGCGGTCAATGAGCAGTTCTTC.

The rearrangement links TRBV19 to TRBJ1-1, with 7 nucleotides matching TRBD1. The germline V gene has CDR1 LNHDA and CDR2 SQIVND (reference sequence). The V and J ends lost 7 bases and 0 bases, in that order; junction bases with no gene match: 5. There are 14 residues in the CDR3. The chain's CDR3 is CASTPGQLNTEAFF. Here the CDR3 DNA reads TGTGCCAGTACCCCGGGACAGCTGAACACTGAAGCTTTCTTT.

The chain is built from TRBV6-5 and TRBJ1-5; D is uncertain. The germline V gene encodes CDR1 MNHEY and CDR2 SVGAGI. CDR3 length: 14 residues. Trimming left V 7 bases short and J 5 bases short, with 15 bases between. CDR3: CASIVDPGDQPQHF. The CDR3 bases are TGTGCCAGCATCGTGGACCCCGGGGATCAGCCCCAGCATTTT.

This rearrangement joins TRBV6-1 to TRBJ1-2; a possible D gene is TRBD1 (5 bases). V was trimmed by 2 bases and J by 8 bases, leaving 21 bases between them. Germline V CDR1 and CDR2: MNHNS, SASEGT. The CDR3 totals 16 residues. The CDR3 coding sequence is TGTGCCAGCAGTGAAATTGGGGCAGGTCAGAGTGGAGGCTACACCTTC. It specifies CASSEIGAGQSGGYTF.

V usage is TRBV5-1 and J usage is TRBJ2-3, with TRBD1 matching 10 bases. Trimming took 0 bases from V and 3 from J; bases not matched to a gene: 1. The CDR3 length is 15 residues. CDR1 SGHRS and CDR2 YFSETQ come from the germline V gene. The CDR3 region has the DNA TGCGCCAGCAGCTTGGAGGACAGGGGGACAGATACGCAGTATTTT. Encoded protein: CASSLEDRGTDTQYF.

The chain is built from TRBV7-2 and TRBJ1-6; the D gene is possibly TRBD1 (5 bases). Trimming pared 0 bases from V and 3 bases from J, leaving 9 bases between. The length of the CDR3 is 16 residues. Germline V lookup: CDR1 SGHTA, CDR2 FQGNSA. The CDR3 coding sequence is TGTGCCAGCAGCTTAGCAGCAGGGCACTATAATTCACCCCTCCACTTT. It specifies CASSLAAGHYNSPLHF.

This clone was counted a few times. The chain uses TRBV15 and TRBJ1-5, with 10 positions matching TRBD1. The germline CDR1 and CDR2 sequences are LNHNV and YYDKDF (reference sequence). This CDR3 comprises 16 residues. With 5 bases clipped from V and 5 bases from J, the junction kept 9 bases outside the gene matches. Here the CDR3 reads CATSAPGTGVHQPQHF. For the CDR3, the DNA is TGTGCCACCAGCGCCCCCGGGACAGGGGTTCATCAGCCCCAGCATTTT.

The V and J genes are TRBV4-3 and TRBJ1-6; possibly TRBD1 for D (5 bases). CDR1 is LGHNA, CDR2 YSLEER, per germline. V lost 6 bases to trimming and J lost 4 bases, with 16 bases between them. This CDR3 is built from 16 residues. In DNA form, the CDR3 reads TGCGCCAGCAGGCTTAGTAGGGCAGGGTATAATTCACCCCTCCACTTT. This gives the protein CASRLSRAGYNSPLHF.

The CDR3 reads CASSAGTGFYEQYF. The CDR3 bases are TGTGCCAGCAGTGCCGGGACAGGCTTCTACGAGCAGTACTTC. V and J are TRBV2 and TRBJ2-7; 8 positions agree with TRBD1. Trimming removed 4 bases from V and 3 bases from J; junction bases left unmatched: 5. CDR3 length: 14 amino acids. Germline values: CDR1 SNHLY, CDR2 FYNNEI. Combining the CDR3 with reference TRBV2 and TRBJ2-7 gives the whole variable domain EPEVTQTPSHQVTQMGQEVILRCVPISNHLYFYWYRQILGQKVEFLVSFYNNEISEKSEIFDDQFSVERPDGSNFTLKIRSTKLEDSAMYFCASSAGTGFYEQYFGPGTRLTVT.

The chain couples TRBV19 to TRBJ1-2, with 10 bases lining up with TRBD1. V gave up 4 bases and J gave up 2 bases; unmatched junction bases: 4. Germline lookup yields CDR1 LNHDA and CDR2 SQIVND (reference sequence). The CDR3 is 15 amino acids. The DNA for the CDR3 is TGTGCCAGTAGTACCCCGGGACAGGGGAACTATGGCTACACCTTC. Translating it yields CASSTPGQGNYGYTF.

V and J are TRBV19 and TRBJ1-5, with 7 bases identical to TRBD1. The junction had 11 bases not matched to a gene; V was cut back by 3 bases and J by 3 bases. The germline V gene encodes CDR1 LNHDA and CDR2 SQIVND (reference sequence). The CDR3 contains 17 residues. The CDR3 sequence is CASSIGGAGQINQPQHF. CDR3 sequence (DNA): TGTGCCAGTAGTATTGGGGGTGCGGGACAGATCAATCAGCCCCAGCATTTT.

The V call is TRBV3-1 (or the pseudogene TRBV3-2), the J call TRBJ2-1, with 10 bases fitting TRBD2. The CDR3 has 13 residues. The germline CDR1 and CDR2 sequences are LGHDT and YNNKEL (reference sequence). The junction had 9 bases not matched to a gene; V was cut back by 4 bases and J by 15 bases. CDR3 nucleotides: TGTGCCAGCAGCCGAACTAGCGGGGCGAGACTGTTCTTC. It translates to CASSRTSGARLFF.

The CDR3 is CASSYSQGGSQPQHF. The CDR3 region has the DNA TGTGCCAGCAGTTACTCTCAGGGAGGTAGTCAGCCCCAGCATTTT. The chain links TRBV6-5 to TRBJ1-5, with D perhaps matching TRBD1 (5 bases). This CDR3 contains 15 residues. Trimming left V 0 bases short and J 6 bases short, with 12 bases between. Germline loops: CDR1 MNHEY, CDR2 SVGAGI.

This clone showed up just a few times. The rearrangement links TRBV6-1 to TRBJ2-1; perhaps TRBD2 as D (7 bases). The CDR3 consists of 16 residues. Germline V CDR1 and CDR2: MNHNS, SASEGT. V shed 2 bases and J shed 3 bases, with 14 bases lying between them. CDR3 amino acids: CASSERGGGRYNEQFF. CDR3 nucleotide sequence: TGTGCCAGCAGTGAACGCGGCGGGGGCCGCTACAATGAGCAGTTCTTC.

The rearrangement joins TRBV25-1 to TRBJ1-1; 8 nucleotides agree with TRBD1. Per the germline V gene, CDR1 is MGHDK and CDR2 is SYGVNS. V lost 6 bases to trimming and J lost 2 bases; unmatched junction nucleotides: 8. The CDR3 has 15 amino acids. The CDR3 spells CASSPTGQGNTEAFF. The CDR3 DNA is TGTGCCAGCAGCCCGACCGGACAGGGAAACACTGAAGCTTTCTTT.

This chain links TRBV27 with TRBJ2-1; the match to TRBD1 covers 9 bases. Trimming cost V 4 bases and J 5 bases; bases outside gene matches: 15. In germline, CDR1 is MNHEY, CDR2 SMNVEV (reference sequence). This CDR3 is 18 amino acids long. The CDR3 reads CASSSQPLGTGTNNEQFF. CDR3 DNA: TGTGCCAGCAGTTCCCAACCCCTTGGGACAGGGACTAACAATGAGCAGTTCTTC.

CDR3: CASSFIGGEGYNEQFF. The CDR3 nucleotides read TGTGCCAGCAGCTTCATCGGGGGTGAGGGCTACAATGAGCAGTTCTTC. The chain recombines TRBV7-9 with TRBJ2-1, with a tentative D call TRBD2 (6 bases). The CDR3 consists of 16 residues. Germline assignment: CDR1 SEHNR and CDR2 FQNEAQ (reference sequence). The ends were cut back, 3 bases at V and 3 bases at J, with 15 bases in the middle.

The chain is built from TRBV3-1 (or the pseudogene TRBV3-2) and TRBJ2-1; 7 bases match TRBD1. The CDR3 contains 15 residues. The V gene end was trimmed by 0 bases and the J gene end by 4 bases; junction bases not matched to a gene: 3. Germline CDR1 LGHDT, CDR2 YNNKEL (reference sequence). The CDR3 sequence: CASSQELDRYNEQFF. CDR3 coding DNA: TGTGCCAGCAGCCAAGAATTGGACAGGTACAATGAGCAGTTCTTC.

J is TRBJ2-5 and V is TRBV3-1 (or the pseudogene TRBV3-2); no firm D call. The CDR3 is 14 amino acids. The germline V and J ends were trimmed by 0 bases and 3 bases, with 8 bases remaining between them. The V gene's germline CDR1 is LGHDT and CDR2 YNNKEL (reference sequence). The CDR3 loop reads CASSQEWAEETQYF. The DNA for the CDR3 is TGTGCCAGCAGCCAAGAATGGGCAGAAGAGACCCAGTACTTC.